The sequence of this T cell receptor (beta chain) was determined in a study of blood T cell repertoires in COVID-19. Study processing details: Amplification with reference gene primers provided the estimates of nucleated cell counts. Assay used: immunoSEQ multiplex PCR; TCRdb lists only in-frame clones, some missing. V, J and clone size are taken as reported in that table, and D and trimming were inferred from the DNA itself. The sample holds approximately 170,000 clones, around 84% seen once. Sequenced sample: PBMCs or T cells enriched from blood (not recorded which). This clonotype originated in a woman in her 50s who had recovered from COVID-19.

CDR3 region: CATSNGLAVNTGELFF. For the CDR3, the DNA is TGTGCCACCAGCAATGGGCTAGCGGTAAACACCGGGGAGCTGTTTTTT. V gene TRBV15 combines with J gene TRBJ2-2; 7 bases agree with TRBD2. Germline loops: CDR1 LNHNV, CDR2 YYDKDF (reference sequence). V lost 4 bases to trimming and J lost 2 bases; unmatched junction nucleotides: 7. The CDR3 extends over 16 amino acids.